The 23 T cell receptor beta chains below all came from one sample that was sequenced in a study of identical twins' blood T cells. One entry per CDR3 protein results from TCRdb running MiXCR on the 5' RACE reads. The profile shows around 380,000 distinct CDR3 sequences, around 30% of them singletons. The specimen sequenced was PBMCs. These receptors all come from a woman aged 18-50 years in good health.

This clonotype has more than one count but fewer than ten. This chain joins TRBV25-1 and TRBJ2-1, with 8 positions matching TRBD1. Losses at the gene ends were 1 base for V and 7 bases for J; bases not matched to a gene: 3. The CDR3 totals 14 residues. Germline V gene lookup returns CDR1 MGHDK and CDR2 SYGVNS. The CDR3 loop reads CASSEFQGANEQFF. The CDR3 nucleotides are TGTGCCAGCAGTGAATTTCAGGGGGCTAATGAGCAGTTCTTC.

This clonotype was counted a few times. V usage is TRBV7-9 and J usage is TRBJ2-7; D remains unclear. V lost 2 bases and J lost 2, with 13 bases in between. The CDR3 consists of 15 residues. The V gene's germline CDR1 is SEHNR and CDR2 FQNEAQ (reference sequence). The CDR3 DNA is TGTGCCAGCAGCTTACCGACGGCAAAACCCTACGAGCAGTACTTC. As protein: CASSLPTAKPYEQYF.

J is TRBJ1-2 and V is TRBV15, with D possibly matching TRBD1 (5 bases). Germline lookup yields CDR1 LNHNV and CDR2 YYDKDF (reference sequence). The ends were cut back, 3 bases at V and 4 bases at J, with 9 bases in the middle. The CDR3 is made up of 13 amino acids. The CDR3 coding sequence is TGTGCCACCAGCAGGAGGGGAAGCTATGGCTACACCTTC. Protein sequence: CATSRRGSYGYTF.

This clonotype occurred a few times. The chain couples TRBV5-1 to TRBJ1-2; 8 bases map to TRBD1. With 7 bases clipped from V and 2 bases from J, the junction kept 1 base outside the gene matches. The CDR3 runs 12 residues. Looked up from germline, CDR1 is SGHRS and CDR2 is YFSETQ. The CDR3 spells CASGQGNYGYTF. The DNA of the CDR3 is TGCGCCAGCGGACAGGGAAACTATGGCTACACCTTC.

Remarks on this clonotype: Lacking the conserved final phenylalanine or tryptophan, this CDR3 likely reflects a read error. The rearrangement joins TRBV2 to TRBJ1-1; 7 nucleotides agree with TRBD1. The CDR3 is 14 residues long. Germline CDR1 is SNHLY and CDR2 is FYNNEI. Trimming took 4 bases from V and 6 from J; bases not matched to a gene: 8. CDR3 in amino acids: CASSVSTGRAEAFH. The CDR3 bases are TGTGCCAGCAGTGTGTCGACAGGGCGGGCTGAAGCTTTCCAT.

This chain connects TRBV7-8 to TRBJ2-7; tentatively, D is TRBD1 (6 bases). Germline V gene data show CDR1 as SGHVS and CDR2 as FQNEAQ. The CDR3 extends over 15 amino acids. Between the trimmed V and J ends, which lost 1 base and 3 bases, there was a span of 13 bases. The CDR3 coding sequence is TGTGCCAGCAGCTTAGGGGGACAAGGAAACTACGAGCAGTACTTC. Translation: CASSLGGQGNYEQYF.

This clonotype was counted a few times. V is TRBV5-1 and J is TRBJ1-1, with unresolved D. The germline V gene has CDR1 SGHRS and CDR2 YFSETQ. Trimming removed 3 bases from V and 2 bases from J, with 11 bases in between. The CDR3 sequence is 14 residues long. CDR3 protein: CASSSRPTNTEAFF. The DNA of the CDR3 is TGCGCCAGCAGCTCCCGACCCACTAACACTGAAGCTTTCTTT.

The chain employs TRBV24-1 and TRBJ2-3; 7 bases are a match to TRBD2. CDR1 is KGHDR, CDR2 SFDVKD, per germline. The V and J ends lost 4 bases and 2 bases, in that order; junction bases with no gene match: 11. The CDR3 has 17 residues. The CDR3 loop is CATSEGPSSGYTDTQYF. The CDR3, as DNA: TGTGCCACCAGTGAGGGCCCCTCTAGCGGATACACAGATACGCAGTATTTT.

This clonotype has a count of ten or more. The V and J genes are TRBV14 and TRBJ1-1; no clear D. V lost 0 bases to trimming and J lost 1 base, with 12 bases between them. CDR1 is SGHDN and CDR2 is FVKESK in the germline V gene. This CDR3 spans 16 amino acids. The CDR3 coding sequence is TGTGCCAGCAGCCAAGACCTGCCGATCCCGAACACTGAAGCTTTCTTT. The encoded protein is CASSQDLPIPNTEAFF.

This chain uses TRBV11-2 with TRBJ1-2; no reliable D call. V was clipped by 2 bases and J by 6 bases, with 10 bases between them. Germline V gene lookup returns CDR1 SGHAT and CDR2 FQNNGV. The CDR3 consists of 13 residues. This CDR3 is CASSLRPADGYTF. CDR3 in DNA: TGTGCCAGCAGCTTAAGGCCCGCTGATGGCTACACCTTC.

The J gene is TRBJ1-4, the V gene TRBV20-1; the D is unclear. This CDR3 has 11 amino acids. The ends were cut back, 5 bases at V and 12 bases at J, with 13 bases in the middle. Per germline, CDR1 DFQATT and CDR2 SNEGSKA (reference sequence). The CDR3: CSAFSDWELFF. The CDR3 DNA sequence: TGCAGTGCTTTCTCGGACTGGGAACTGTTTTTT.

The CDR3 sequence is CASSEDRGTEAFF. CDR3 DNA sequence: TGTGCCAGCAGCGAGGACCGTGGAACTGAAGCTTTCTTT. This chain links TRBV7-2 with TRBJ1-1, with D uncertain. This CDR3 comprises 13 residues. From germline, CDR1 is SGHTA and CDR2 FQGNSA. Trimming took 5 bases from V and 5 from J, leaving 12 bases between them. Using reference TRBV7-2 and TRBJ1-1 for the parts outside the CDR3, the full variable domain is GAGVSQSPSNKVTEKGKDVELRCDPISGHTALYWYRQSLGQGLEFLIYFQGNSAPDKSGLPSDRFSAERTGGSVSTLTIQRTQQEDSAVYLCASSEDRGTEAFFGQGTRLTVV.

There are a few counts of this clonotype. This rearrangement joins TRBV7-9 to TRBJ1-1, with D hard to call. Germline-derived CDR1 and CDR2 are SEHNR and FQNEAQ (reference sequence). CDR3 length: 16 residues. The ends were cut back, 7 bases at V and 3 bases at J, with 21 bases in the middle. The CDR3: CASKPGPGGLDTEAFF. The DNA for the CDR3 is TGTGCCAGCAAACCAGGCCCAGGAGGATTGGACACTGAAGCTTTCTTT.

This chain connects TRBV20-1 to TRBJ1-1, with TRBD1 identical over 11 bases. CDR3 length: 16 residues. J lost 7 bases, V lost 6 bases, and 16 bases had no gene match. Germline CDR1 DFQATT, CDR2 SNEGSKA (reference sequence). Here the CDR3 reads CSAGFPGQGAFREAFF. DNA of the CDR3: TGCAGTGCCGGATTCCCCGGACAGGGGGCTTTCCGTGAAGCTTTCTTT.

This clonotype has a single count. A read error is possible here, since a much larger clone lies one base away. The chain's CDR3 is CASTGHMGGNTEAFF. CDR3 DNA: TGTGCCAGCACGGGACACATGGGAGGAAACACTGAAGCTTTCTTT. The V and J genes are TRBV6-2 or TRBV6-3 and TRBJ1-1, with D maybe TRBD1 (6 bases). Trimming shortened V by 7 bases and J by 2 bases, and 17 bases separated the two germline ends. CDR1 and CDR2 (germline): MNHEY, SVGEGT. The CDR3 extends over 15 amino acids.

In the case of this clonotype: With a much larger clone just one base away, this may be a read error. CDR3 in amino acids: CAWSLLEYSFNEQFF. The DNA of the CDR3 is TGTGCCTGGAGTCTCCTGGAGTACTCTTTCAATGAGCAGTTCTTC. The rearrangement uses TRBV30 and TRBJ2-1; D is ambiguous. CDR1 and CDR2 from the germline V gene are GTSNPN and SVGIG (reference sequence). V lost 2 bases and J lost 6, with 17 bases in between. The CDR3 is made up of 15 amino acids.

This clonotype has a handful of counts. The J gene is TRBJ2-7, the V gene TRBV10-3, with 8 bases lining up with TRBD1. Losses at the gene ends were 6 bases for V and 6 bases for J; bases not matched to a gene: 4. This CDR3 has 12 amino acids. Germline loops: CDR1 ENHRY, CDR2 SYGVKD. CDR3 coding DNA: TGTGCCATCAGCCTGACAGGGGTCGAGCAGTACTTC. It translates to CAISLTGVEQYF.

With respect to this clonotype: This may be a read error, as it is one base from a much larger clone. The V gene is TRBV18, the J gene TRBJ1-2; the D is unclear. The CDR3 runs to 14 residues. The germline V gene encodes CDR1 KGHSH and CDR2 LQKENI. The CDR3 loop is CASSPAGMEYGCTF. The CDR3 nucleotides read TGTGCCAGCTCACCGGCAGGCATGGAATATGGCTGCACCTTC.

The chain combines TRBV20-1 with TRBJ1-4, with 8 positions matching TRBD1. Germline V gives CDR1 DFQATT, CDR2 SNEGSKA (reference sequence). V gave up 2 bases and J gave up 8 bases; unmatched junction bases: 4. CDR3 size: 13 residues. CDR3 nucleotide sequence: TGCAGTGCTAGACGGACAGGGAACGAAAAACTGTTTTTT. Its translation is CSARRTGNEKLFF.

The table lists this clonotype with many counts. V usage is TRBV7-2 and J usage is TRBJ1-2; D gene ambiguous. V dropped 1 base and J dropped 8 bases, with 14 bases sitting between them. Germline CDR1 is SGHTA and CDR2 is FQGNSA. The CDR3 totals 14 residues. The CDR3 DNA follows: TGTGCCAGCAGCTTAGATCTGAGGGCAAGAGGCTACACCTTC. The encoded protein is CASSLDLRARGYTF.

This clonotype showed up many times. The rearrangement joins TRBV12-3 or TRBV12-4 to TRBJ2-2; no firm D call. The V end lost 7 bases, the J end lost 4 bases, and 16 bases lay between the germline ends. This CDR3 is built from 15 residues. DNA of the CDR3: TGTGCCAGCAAGCCCATGGGGATAGGCACCGGGGAGCTGTTTTTT. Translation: CASKPMGIGTGELFF.

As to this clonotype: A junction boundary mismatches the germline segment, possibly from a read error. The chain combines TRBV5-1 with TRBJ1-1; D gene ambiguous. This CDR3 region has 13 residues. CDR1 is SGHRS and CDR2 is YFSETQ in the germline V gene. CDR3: CASSLRKNAEAFF. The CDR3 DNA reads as TGCGCCAGCAGCTTGAGGAAGAACGCTGAAGCTTTCTTT.

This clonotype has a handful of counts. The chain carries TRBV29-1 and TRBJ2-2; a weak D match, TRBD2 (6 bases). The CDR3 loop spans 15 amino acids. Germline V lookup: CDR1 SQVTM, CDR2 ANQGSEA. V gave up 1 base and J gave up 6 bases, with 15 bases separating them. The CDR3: CSVEGRRGEAGELFF. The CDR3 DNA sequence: TGCAGCGTTGAAGGAAGGCGAGGGGAGGCCGGGGAGCTGTTTTTT.